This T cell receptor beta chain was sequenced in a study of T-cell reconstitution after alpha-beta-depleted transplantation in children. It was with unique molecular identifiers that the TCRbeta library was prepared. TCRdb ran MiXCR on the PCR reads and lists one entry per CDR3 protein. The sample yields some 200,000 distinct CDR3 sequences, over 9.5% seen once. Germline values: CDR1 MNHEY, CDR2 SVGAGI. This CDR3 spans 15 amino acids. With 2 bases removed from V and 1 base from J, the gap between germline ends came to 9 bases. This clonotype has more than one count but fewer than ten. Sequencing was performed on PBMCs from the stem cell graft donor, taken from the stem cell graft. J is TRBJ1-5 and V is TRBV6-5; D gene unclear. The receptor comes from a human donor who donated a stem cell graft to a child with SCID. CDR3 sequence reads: CASSYTLLSNQPQHF. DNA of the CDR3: TGTGCCAGCAGTTACACACTCTTGAGCAATCAGCCCCAGCATTTT.